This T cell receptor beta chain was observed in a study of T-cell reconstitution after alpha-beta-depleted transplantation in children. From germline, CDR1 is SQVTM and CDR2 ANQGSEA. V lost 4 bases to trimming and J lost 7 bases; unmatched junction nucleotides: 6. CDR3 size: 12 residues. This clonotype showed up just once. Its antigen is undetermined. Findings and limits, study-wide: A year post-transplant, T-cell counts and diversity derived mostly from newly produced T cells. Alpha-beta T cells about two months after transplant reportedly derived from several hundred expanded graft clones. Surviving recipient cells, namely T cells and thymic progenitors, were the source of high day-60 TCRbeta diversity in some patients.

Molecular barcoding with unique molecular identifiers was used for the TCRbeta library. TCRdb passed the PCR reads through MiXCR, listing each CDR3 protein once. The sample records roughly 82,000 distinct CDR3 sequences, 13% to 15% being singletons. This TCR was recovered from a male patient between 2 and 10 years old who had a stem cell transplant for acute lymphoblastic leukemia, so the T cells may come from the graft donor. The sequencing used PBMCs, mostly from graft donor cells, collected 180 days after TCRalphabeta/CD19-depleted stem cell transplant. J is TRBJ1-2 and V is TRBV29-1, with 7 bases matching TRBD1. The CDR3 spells CSVGQGRAGYTF. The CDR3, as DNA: TGCAGCGTTGGACAGGGTAGGGCTGGCTACACCTTC. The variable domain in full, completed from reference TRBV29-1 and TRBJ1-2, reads SAVISQKPSRDICQRGTSLTIQCQVDSQVTMMFWYRQQPGQSLTLIATANQGSEATYESGFVIDKFPISRPNLTFSTLTVSNMSPEDSSIYLCSVGQGRAGYTFGSGTRLTVV.